Listed here are 26 T cell receptor beta chains from one sample, sequenced in a study of beta chain features in type 1 diabetes. Study-level points and caveats: Researchers report that Type 1 diabetes patients had moderately but significantly shorter TCRB CDR3s across all four CD4+ subsets.

Isolated RNA was reverse transcribed in full, so expressed TCRB transcripts were sequenced. This table comes from immunoSEQ multiplex PCR, and its TCRdb copy is limited to in-frame clones, with some not included. The data hold a few hundred thousand clones, with approximately 15% observed a single time. No antigen is known for these receptors. The sample taken for sequencing was naive CD4+ T cells from blood. These receptors all stem from a young man with type 1 diabetes.

This clone was seen a few times. The CDR3 DNA sequence: TGCAGCGTCCTCTTGGGGAGTATTAACACCGGGGAGCTGTTTTTT. Protein: CSVLLGSINTGELFF. The J gene is TRBJ2-2, the V gene TRBV29-1, with a possible D match to TRBD2 (5 bases). This CDR3 has 15 residues. CDR1 and CDR2 from the germline V gene are SQVTM and ANQGSEA. Trimming stripped 6 bases from V and 2 bases from J, with 16 bases between.

Only a few counts were recorded for this clone. The gene calls are TRBV2 and TRBJ1-4; D is possibly TRBD1 (5 bases). Germline-derived CDR1 and CDR2 are SNHLY and FYNNEI. The CDR3 has 15 amino acids. V gave up 3 bases and J gave up 2 bases, with 10 bases separating them. CDR3 DNA: TGTGCCAGCAGTGACTCGGGGGGGACTAATGAAAAACTGTTTTTT. It translates to CASSDSGGTNEKLFF.

A few counts support this clone. The rearrangement joins TRBV19 to TRBJ1-1; D is perhaps TRBD1 (5 bases). Germline V gives CDR1 LNHDA, CDR2 SQIVND (reference sequence). V was trimmed by 5 bases and J by 3 bases, leaving 16 bases between them. CDR3 length equals 15 residues. The CDR3 nucleotides read TGTGCCAGTAGTCCCCCTTTCAAGGGGTACACTGAAGCTTTCTTT. Its protein is CASSPPFKGYTEAFF.

V and J are TRBV7-9 and TRBJ1-4; TRBD1 matches at 7 bases. The CDR3 is made up of 14 amino acids. Trimming at V came to 8 bases and at J to 2 bases, leaving 5 bases not matched to a gene. The germline gives CDR1 SEHNR, CDR2 FQNEAQ (reference sequence). In DNA, the CDR3 is TGTGCCAGCGACCTGGGACAGACTAATGAAAAACTGTTTTTT. Translated, it gives CASDLGQTNEKLFF.

This clone was counted between two and nine times. The chain employs TRBV5-4 and TRBJ2-5; D perhaps matches TRBD1 (5 bases). Trimming left V 0 bases short and J 2 bases short, with 17 bases between. From germline, CDR1 is SGHNT and CDR2 YYREEE (reference sequence). CDR3 length equals 17 residues. CDR3 protein: CASSLDELAGMQETQYF. The DNA of the CDR3 is TGTGCCAGCAGCTTGGACGAGTTGGCAGGGATGCAAGAGACCCAGTACTTC.

In its sample, this clone was seen a few times. The rearrangement links TRBV7-9 to TRBJ1-1; 9 bases map to TRBD1. This CDR3 comprises 15 residues. Trimming took 1 base from V and 6 from J; bases not matched to a gene: 6. Germline V gene lookup returns CDR1 SEHNR and CDR2 FQNEAQ (reference sequence). DNA of the CDR3: TGTGCCAGCAGCTTAGAAACAGGGGGCCGCGCTGAAGCTTTCTTT. Protein sequence: CASSLETGGRAEAFF.

This clone was seen a few times. The rearrangement joins TRBV7-9 to TRBJ2-1, with D perhaps matching TRBD1 (5 bases). The V end was cut by 1 base, the J end by 6 bases, with 7 bases between. The CDR3 loop spans 13 amino acids. Germline assignment: CDR1 SEHNR and CDR2 FQNEAQ (reference sequence). DNA for the CDR3: TGTGCCAGCAGCTTAGGGACAATCAATGAGCAGTTCTTC. Residues: CASSLGTINEQFF.

The table lists this clone with a few counts. The rearrangement uses TRBV11-2 and TRBJ2-3, with 12 bases aligning to TRBD2. CDR3 length equals 14 residues. Germline V gives CDR1 SGHAT, CDR2 FQNNGV. With 4 bases clipped from V and 5 bases from J, the junction kept 1 base outside the gene matches. CDR3 coding DNA: TGTGCCAGCAGCTCGGGACTAGCGGGAGATACGCAGTATTTT. Encoded protein: CASSSGLAGDTQYF.

The V gene is TRBV5-4, the J gene TRBJ1-2; D may be TRBD1 (5 bases). The CDR3 extends over 13 amino acids. Trimming pared 0 bases from V and 2 bases from J, leaving 5 bases between. Germline CDR1 and CDR2: SGHNT and YYREEE (reference sequence). CDR3 nucleotides: TGTGCCAGCAGCTTGGGACAGAACTATGGCTACACCTTC. Encoded protein: CASSLGQNYGYTF.

This sequence joins TRBV2 and TRBJ2-3; D ambiguous. The CDR3 is 12 residues long. CDR1 is SNHLY and CDR2 is FYNNEI in the germline V gene. Trimming left V 7 bases short and J 1 base short, with 6 bases between. Here the CDR3 reads CASNGGTDTQYF. The CDR3, as DNA: TGTGCCAGCAATGGAGGCACAGATACGCAGTATTTT.

In its sample, this clone was seen a few times. This chain connects TRBV30 to TRBJ2-7; the match to TRBD2 covers 12 bases. The CDR3 spans 14 residues. Trimming removed 3 bases from V and 7 bases from J; junction bases left unmatched: 7. Germline V gives CDR1 GTSNPN, CDR2 SVGIG (reference sequence). CDR3 region: CAWRLAGGPREQYF. CDR3 in DNA: TGTGCCTGGAGGCTAGCGGGGGGGCCGAGGGAGCAGTACTTC. The full variable domain, rest sourced from reference TRBV30 and TRBJ2-7, is SQTIHQWPATLVQPVGSPLSLECTVEGTSNPNLYWYRQAAGRGLQLLFYSVGIGQISSEVPQNLSASRPQDRQFILSSKKLLLSDSGFYLCAWRLAGGPREQYFGPGTRLTVT.

The V and J genes are TRBV9 and TRBJ2-2; 10 bases are a match to TRBD2. Germline V gene data show CDR1 as SGDLS and CDR2 as YYNGEE. The V and J ends lost 4 bases and 5 bases, in that order; junction bases with no gene match: 2. The CDR3 runs to 14 residues. The CDR3 DNA follows: TGTGCCAGCAGCACTAGCGGGGCAACCGGGGAGCTGTTTTTT. Residues: CASSTSGATGELFF. The entire variable domain, with the rest obtained from reference TRBV9 and TRBJ2-2, is as follows: DSGVTQTPKHLITATGQRVTLRCSPRSGDLSVYWYQQSLDQGLQFLIQYYNGEERAKGNILERFSAQQFPDLHSELNLSSLELGDSALYFCASSTSGATGELFFGEGSRLTVL.

The chain joins TRBV4-2 to TRBJ2-5, with 8 bases that match TRBD2. With V trimmed by 0 bases and J by 3 bases, 0 bases remained unmatched. This CDR3 spans 14 amino acids. The germline V gene encodes CDR1 LGHNA and CDR2 YNFKEQ. DNA of the CDR3: TGTGCCAGCAGCCAAGAACTAGCGGAAGAGACCCAGTACTTC. Amino acids: CASSQELAEETQYF.

This clone was seen only a few times. The chain combines TRBV25-1 with TRBJ2-7, with D possibly being TRBD1 (5 bases). The V end lost 7 bases, the J end lost 3 bases, and 13 bases lay between the germline ends. Germline-derived CDR1 and CDR2 are MGHDK and SYGVNS. The CDR3 has 13 residues. CDR3 in DNA: TGTGCCAGCATTCTTCAGGGCGGCTACGAGCAGTACTTC. The encoded protein is CASILQGGYEQYF.

The table lists this clone with a few counts. The CDR3 protein is CSAAAENQPQHF. CDR3 DNA sequence: TGCAGCGCTGCGGCGGAGAATCAGCCCCAGCATTTT. The chain is built from TRBV29-1 and TRBJ1-5; no firm D call. The CDR3 covers 12 residues. Per the germline V gene, CDR1 is SQVTM and CDR2 is ANQGSEA. The V and J ends lost 7 bases and 4 bases respectively, with 11 bases between them. Drawing the rest from reference TRBV29-1 and TRBJ1-5, the complete variable domain is SAVISQKPSRDICQRGTSLTIQCQVDSQVTMMFWYRQQPGQSLTLIATANQGSEATYESGFVIDKFPISRPNLTFSTLTVSNMSPEDSSIYLCSAAAENQPQHFGDGTRLSIL.

This sequence joins TRBV6-6 and TRBJ2-5, with 11 bases identical to TRBD2. The V gene end was trimmed by 0 bases and the J gene end by 5 bases; junction bases not matched to a gene: 2. The CDR3 length is 15 residues. Germline assignment: CDR1 MNHNY and CDR2 SVGAGI (reference sequence). CDR3 bases: TGTGCCAGCAGTTACTCGACTAGCGGGGTGGAGACCCAGTACTTC. It translates to CASSYSTSGVETQYF.

This clone has only a few counts. The chain combines TRBV30 with TRBJ2-7, with 7 bases aligning to TRBD2. The CDR3 consists of 12 residues. With 4 bases clipped from V and 1 base from J, the junction kept 1 base outside the gene matches. Germline CDR1 reads GTSNPN; CDR2 reads SVGIG (reference sequence). The CDR3: CAWMGGSYEQYF. The DNA for the CDR3 is TGTGCCTGGATGGGGGGGTCCTACGAGCAGTACTTC.

This clone appeared a few times. V is TRBV19 and J is TRBJ1-2; TRBD1 aligns across 9 bases. The CDR3 spans 16 residues. Germline V gene data show CDR1 as LNHDA and CDR2 as SQIVND (reference sequence). V was pared by 1 base and J by 2 bases, with 5 bases of the junction left unmatched. This CDR3 is CASSIGAGTGNYGYTF. The CDR3 region has the DNA TGTGCCAGTAGTATAGGAGCCGGGACAGGGAACTATGGCTACACCTTC. The full variable domain, with the rest looked up from reference TRBV19 and TRBJ1-2, is DGGITQSPKYLFRKEGQNVTLSCEQNLNHDAMYWYRQDPGQGLRLIYYSQIVNDFQKGDIAEGYSVSREKKESFPLTVTSAQKNPTAFYLCASSIGAGTGNYGYTFGSGTRLTVV.

J is TRBJ1-4 and V is TRBV2; D is undetermined. Germline CDR1 reads SNHLY; CDR2 reads FYNNEI. The CDR3 runs 14 residues. V was pared by 4 bases and J by 8 bases, with 14 bases between. For the CDR3, the DNA is TGTGCCAGCAGTGTAGAGGGCCTTGACGAAAAACTGTTTTTT. It translates to CASSVEGLDEKLFF. Filled out from reference TRBV2 and TRBJ1-4, the complete variable domain reads EPEVTQTPSHQVTQMGQEVILRCVPISNHLYFYWYRQILGQKVEFLVSFYNNEISEKSEIFDDQFSVERPDGSNFTLKIRSTKLEDSAMYFCASSVEGLDEKLFFGSGTQLSVL.

This clone was found a few times. The gene calls are TRBV18 and TRBJ2-3; TRBD2 aligns across 11 bases. V gave up 3 bases and J gave up 4 bases; unmatched junction bases: 6. The CDR3 consists of 16 residues. Per germline, CDR1 KGHSH and CDR2 LQKENI. Here the CDR3 reads CASSPKTSGKADTQYF. The DNA for the CDR3 is TGTGCCAGCTCACCCAAGACTAGCGGGAAAGCAGATACGCAGTATTTT.

The V gene is TRBV4-1, the J gene TRBJ2-3; 8 nucleotides agree with TRBD2. The germline V gene has CDR1 MGHRA and CDR2 YSYEKL. The ends lost 3 bases at V and 1 base at J; junction bases unmatched: 6. The CDR3 has 16 residues. The CDR3 here is CASSHPPGGGTDTQYF. The CDR3 nucleotides are TGCGCCAGCAGCCACCCCCCCGGGGGGGGCACAGATACGCAGTATTTT.

This chain links TRBV19 with TRBJ2-4, with 8 bases identical to TRBD1. CDR1 is LNHDA and CDR2 is SQIVND in the germline V gene (reference sequence). The V segment lost 3 bases and the J segment 9 bases; nucleotides outside the gene matches: 7. The CDR3 totals 14 residues. The CDR3 DNA is TGTGCCAGTAGTATTGAGGACAGGGTTGCCATTCAGTACTTC. Protein sequence: CASSIEDRVAIQYF.

The chain has TRBV11-2 and TRBJ2-7; D not certain. V was cut by 0 bases and J by 4 bases, with 7 bases left in between. Germline CDR1 is SGHAT and CDR2 is FQNNGV. The CDR3 consists of 13 residues. The CDR3 loop is CASSLDLEYEQYF. The CDR3 DNA sequence: TGTGCCAGCAGCTTAGATCTGGAGTACGAGCAGTACTTC.

This clone was seen only a few times. The chain uses TRBV9 and TRBJ2-3; no reliable D call. The CDR3 extends over 14 amino acids. Germline loops: CDR1 SGDLS, CDR2 YYNGEE. V was trimmed by 0 bases and J by 9 bases, leaving 14 bases between them. The DNA of the CDR3 is TGTGCCAGCAGCGTAGAGGCAGGCGAAACCACGCAGTATTTT. Protein product: CASSVEAGETTQYF.

This clone was found a few times. The chain uses TRBV27 and TRBJ2-3, with TRBD2 identical over 14 bases. The V and J ends lost 4 bases and 2 bases, in that order; junction bases with no gene match: 8. Germline lookup yields CDR1 MNHEY and CDR2 SMNVEV (reference sequence). The CDR3 is 18 residues long. DNA of the CDR3: TGTGCCAGCAGTTCCGATCAGGGACTAGCGGGGGCCACAGATACGCAGTATTTT. Protein sequence: CASSSDQGLAGATDTQYF.

The sample holds a few counts of this clone. In DNA, the CDR3 is TGCGCCAGCAGGGACACAGAAGCAACTGAAGCTTTCTTT. Translating gives CASRDTEATEAFF. This sequence joins TRBV5-1 and TRBJ1-1, with D perhaps TRBD1 (5 bases). This CDR3 spans 13 amino acids. V lost 5 bases to trimming and J lost 5 bases, with 13 bases between them. The germline gives CDR1 SGHRS, CDR2 YFSETQ. Filled out from reference TRBV5-1 and TRBJ1-1, the complete variable domain reads KAGVTQTPRYLIKTRGQQVTLSCSPISGHRSVSWYQQTPGQGLQFLFEYFSETQRNKGNFPGRFSGRQFSNSRSEMNVSTLELGDSALYLCASRDTEATEAFFGQGTRLTVV.